Sequencing of this T cell receptor (beta chain) was carried out in a study of cytomegalovirus exposure and HLA in healthy donors listed by TCRdb under 2017. With regard to the full study: In an earlier analysis of 587 of the donors, 250 to 350 Gb of sequence data and 95 million to 130 million unique TCR beta sequences from roughly 190 million T cells were reported. About 330 gigabases of sequencing data and tens of millions of unique TCR sequences made up an early release that covered several hundred HLA-typed donors. Of the roughly 400 genotyped donors, about 80% fell in the genetic ancestry cluster associated with self-reported Caucasian donors. The study was designed to test whether signatures of past pathogen exposure could be identified by cataloging public T cell receptors. The study profiled the T cell repertoires of approximately 700 subjects by immunosequencing and related them to cytomegalovirus serostatus. Along with the approximately 700-subject first cohort, a separate validation cohort of approximately 110 different subjects was used. High-throughput TCR immunosequencing, statistical association of individual TCRs with disease status, and machine learning were combined to predict cytomegalovirus infection status. A later analysis re-analyzed previously published TCR beta repertoires from 600 to 850 donors and added high-resolution HLA genotyping to study TCR occurrence patterns. In the later analysis, no new phenotypic data were used to find candidate immune exposures; instead, reliance was placed on TCR beta sequences and their occurrence across donors. In an earlier analysis of over 550 of the donors, high-throughput TCR beta sequencing was used to judge whether each TCR beta V gene segment behaved as functional or pseudogenic. Donor age, sex, ethnicity and CMV serostatus were compiled together with the repertoire data. In a later genetic analysis, genome-wide SNP genotypes for about 60% of the 666 donors were used, and that subset was treated as a discovery cohort. Every repertoire in the discovery cohort had been generated on one and the same sequencing platform. Class I and class II HLA loci were covered by the typing at four-digit resolution. Typing coverage differed by locus: A, B, C, DRB1 and DQB1 were typed in roughly 620-630 donors, DQA1 in about 550, DPA1 in 600 to 610, and DPB1 in 450 to 480. Five DR-DQ haplotypes were handled as single units for association and clustering because linkage in the cohort was strong. On average, 235,054 unique TCR beta nucleotide sequences were sequenced per donor among fewer than 500 genotyped donors of the cohort, with about 17% of those sequences being non-productive. Points the paper makes about the study in general: Most TCR sequences were observed very rarely across donors, whereas some public TCRs were present in many individuals. A later genetic analysis associated a missense DCLRE1C variant with V-gene and J-gene trimming of TCR beta chains, and an independent cohort replicated the association. The study listed approximately 150 TCR beta chains as associated with cytomegalovirus. This cohort had only TCR beta chains sequenced, and the lack of alpha or paired-chain data limited which features could be detected. A further reported finding was that TCR beta sequences accurately predicted the HLA-A and HLA-B alleles for most subjects in the first cohort. According to a later analysis, most CMV-associated TCR beta chains appeared to be HLA-restricted, and the HLA associations seemed to be driven largely by CMV exposure. The earlier analysis of 587 of the donors excluded some 15 rarely observed V segments, including chromosome 9 orphons, because counts were too low. Sequencing depth was assumed to be roughly uniform across donors in the presence/absence analyses, though that assumption may not hold. It was suggested by the authors that the approach could potentially be generalized to other disease states and immunological phenotypes. The only immune exposure information available for the cohort was CMV serostatus. Several of the top co-occurrence clusters appeared to be linked to parvovirus B19, influenza, CMV and Epstein-Barr virus, according to a later analysis. Three of the identified cytomegalovirus-associated TCR beta chains were confirmed in vitro to be specific for cytomegalovirus antigens. Compared with the roughly 670-donor mean, donors in an Asian-associated ancestry cluster had fewer N-insertions in productive TCRs, according to a later genetic analysis. HLA typing was unavailable for some donors at each locus, so association tests used only the typed subset. A group of highly shared sequence variants was considered likely to be a technical artifact of the sequencing pipeline. Specific HLA alleles were associated with more than 15,000 TCR beta sequences at a false discovery rate of 0.05 in a later analysis. Linkage disequilibrium might explain the correlated functional status among segregating V segments, but an unknown experimental factor could not be excluded. Some IMGT-functional V segments, including TRBV6-2 and TRBV6-3, could not be told apart with the 87-base-pair reads, so those segments were excluded. Compared with equally common non-associated chains, HLA-associated TCR beta chains in a later analysis were more clonally expanded and had lower generation probabilities. When HLA alleles, especially DR and DQ, strongly co-occurred, attributing TCR associations to individual alleles was difficult. According to a later analysis, TCR association rates differed among HLA loci, with DRB1 alleles showing the most associated TCRs and HLA-C alleles showing the fewest. Broadly in line with IMGT annotations, most TCR beta V segments showed up in productive rearrangements about 90% or about 30% of the time in an earlier analysis of approximately 600 of the donors. In both the original and validation cohorts, the classifier was reported to diagnose cytomegalovirus status with high specificity and sensitivity.

The cohort comprised 710 or so healthy bone marrow donors. At the time of sampling, every cohort member was nominally healthy, though immune exposures that went unrecorded were likely present. The donor was CMV seropositive and belonged to the group of about 290 seropositive cohort members. Each donor provided a peripheral blood sample, and peripheral blood mononuclear cells were used for TCR beta sequencing. The Qiagen DNeasy Blood Extraction Kit was used to extract genomic DNA from the blood cell samples. Library preparation employed the immunoSEQ multiplex PCR assay. A mixture of 60 forward primers for TCR Vbeta segments and 13 reverse primers for TCR Jbeta segments was used in the multiplex PCR. A multiplex PCR assay on genomic DNA amplified the CDR3 region of rearranged TCR beta genes. On the Illumina HiSeq System, the amplified TCR beta libraries were sequenced as 87-base-pair reads. As for the authors' bioinformatics: A later analysis counted tens of millions of unique TCR beta chains across the 550 to 750 repertoires, and roughly 11 million of these chains were shared by at least two donors. Raw reads were error-corrected and collapsed into unique sequences with a nearest-neighbor algorithm that merged closely related sequences to remove PCR and sequencing errors. Alignment of CDR3 sequences to IMGT reference sequences was used to assign V, D and J gene segments. For a sequence to be retained, a match of at least six nucleotides to both a V gene segment and a J gene segment was required. A rearrangement counted as productive if the CDR3 had no stop codons and remained in frame with V and J, and every other rearrangement counted as non-productive. CDR3 was defined by IMGT convention, running from the second conserved V-encoded cysteine to the conserved J-encoded phenylalanine. In an earlier analysis of some 550 of the donors, sequences lacking an unambiguous match to a single V gene segment were excluded. An earlier analysis of fewer than 750 of the donors classified V segments as functional when productive rearrangements were above 56.7% and as segregating when the standard deviation between donors was above 5%. To diagnose cytomegalovirus status from the catalog of TCR beta chain sequences, a statistical classification framework was built. A later analysis assigned V and J genes by comparing TCR nucleotide sequences with IMGT/GENE-DB human TR gene sequences. In a later analysis, CDR3 sequences and most-parsimonious VDJ recombination scenarios were assigned using the TCRdist pipeline. In a later analysis, every TCR beta chain was defined by the combination of its CDR3 amino acid sequence and its V-gene family, and reads without a unique V-gene family were dropped. To address suspected cross-contamination and a sequencing artifact, a later analysis removed around 600 highly shared, low-generation-probability nucleotide sequences. In a later analysis, a clonal expansion index was calculated for each public chain from normalized within-repertoire ranks of inferred template counts. Generation probabilities in a later analysis came from a VDJ recombination model fitted to out-of-frame rearrangements, and those results were checked against IGoR. Hypergeometric tests were used in a later analysis to score TCR-TCR, TCR-HLA and TCR-CMV co-occurrence, with a repertoire-size bias correction applied to the TCR pairs. A later analysis estimated false discovery rates by permuting HLA or CMV assignments 20 times. In a later analysis, co-occurring TCRs were grouped with DBSCAN, and TCRdist sequence similarity was added when clustering was performed within HLA-allele-positive subsets. Repertoires with fewer than 30,000 or more than 120,000 public chains, plus five repertoires with anomalous nucleotide sharing, were excluded from co-occurrence clustering. TCRdb retrieved this table from immuneACCESS and kept in-frame rearrangements only. Not all clones are present; in checked studies, unresolved V genes account for under half, and no reason is known for the remainder. From that table come the V and J calls and clone size; the DNA was used to work out D and trimming. This sample lists about 160,000 clones; 80% were detected once. The ten most abundant clones make up around a tenth of the sample.

The CDR3 numbers 15 residues from cysteine through phenylalanine. The retained sequence is limited to the CDR3, 45 bases, with the frame set at the first base. In the germline V gene, CDR1 corresponds to SGHVS and CDR2 to FNYEAQ. At the junction V is shortened by 1 base and J by 4 bases; bases outside the gene matches: 2. On this clone: This clone's antigen is unknown. No much larger clonotype is one base removed from it; base qualities were not supplied.

The sequence is built from TRBV7-6 and TRBJ2-5, with 11 central nucleotides matching TRBD2. The TCR sequence derives from a man younger than 35 in good health and CMV-seropositive. Sequences were obtained from PBMCs. For the CDR3, the sequence is CASSLVSGRGETQYF. The DNA sequence is as follows: TGTGCCAGCAGCTTAGTTAGCGGGAGGGGAGAGACCCAGTACTTC.